These 20 T cell receptor beta chains originate from one sample sequenced in a study of response to subunit inactivated influenza vaccine. Via MiXCR, TCRdb re-called the RT-PCR reads, giving one row per CDR3 protein. This sample yields fewer than 700,000 distinct CDR3 sequences, of which 10% to 15% are seen a single time; 10% to 15% belongs to the top ten. This specimen was PBMCs from blood, taken roughly 45 days after vaccination. These receptors were collected from a man aged 50-59 years who received an inactivated influenza vaccine.

This clonotype occurred many times. The rearrangement uses TRBV5-1 and TRBJ2-3; TRBD1 matches 7 bases. The length of the CDR3 is 16 residues. Germline V gives CDR1 SGHRS, CDR2 YFSETQ. J was trimmed by 2 bases and V by 0 bases; bases with no gene match: 6. CDR3 nucleotides: TGCGCCAGCAGCTTGGGGACAGGTGGCTTCACAGATACGCAGTATTTT. This gives the protein CASSLGTGGFTDTQYF.

This clonotype was found a few times. The chain is built from TRBV10-3 and TRBJ1-4, with TRBD1 as a possible D gene (5 bases). V was cut by 0 bases and J by 5 bases, with 16 bases left in between. CDR1 is ENHRY and CDR2 is SYGVKD in the germline V gene. The CDR3 contains 17 residues. Here the CDR3 reads CAISESIRGAKNEKLFF. The CDR3 DNA is TGTGCCATCAGTGAGTCGATACGTGGGGCTAAGAATGAAAAACTGTTTTTT.

This clonotype was counted ten times or more. Here the CDR3 reads CASSRDRYYEQYF. CDR3 DNA: TGTGCCAGCAGTCGGGACCGATACTACGAGCAGTACTTC. The genes are TRBV6-1 and TRBJ2-7; either TRBD1 or TRBD2 may fit D (5 bases each). The V end lost 5 bases, the J end lost 3 bases, and 11 bases lay between the germline ends. Germline-derived CDR1 and CDR2 are MNHNS and SASEGT. The CDR3 is 13 amino acids.

This clonotype was counted between two and nine times. The chain has TRBV7-2 and TRBJ2-2; possible D gene TRBD2, 5 bases. The CDR3 sequence is 17 residues long. Germline CDR1 reads SGHTA; CDR2 reads FQGNSA. Trimming took off 0 bases at V and 7 bases at J, with 18 bases between the two ends. The CDR3 DNA reads TGTGCCAGCAGCTTAGCGTTCCTAGCTCAAATCGGCGGGGAGCTGTTTTTT. Translated: CASSLAFLAQIGGELFF.

At least ten counts were recorded for this clonotype. V is TRBV11-2 and J is TRBJ2-5; 11 positions agree with TRBD2. Trimming at V came to 4 bases and at J to 4 bases, leaving 5 bases not matched to a gene. The germline V gene has CDR1 SGHAT and CDR2 FQNNGV. The CDR3 consists of 15 residues. CDR3 nucleotide sequence: TGTGCCAGCAGCTATACTAGCGGGAGTCGAGAGACCCAGTACTTC. Translated, it gives CASSYTSGSRETQYF.

The gene calls are TRBV9 and TRBJ2-1; D call uncertain. V was clipped by 0 bases and J by 4 bases, with 5 bases between them. CDR3 length: 13 residues. Germline lookup yields CDR1 SGDLS and CDR2 YYNGEE. The CDR3 protein is CASSVETYNEQFF. The DNA for the CDR3 is TGTGCCAGCAGCGTAGAAACTTACAATGAGCAGTTCTTC.

The chain links TRBV3-1 to TRBJ1-1; TRBD1 is a possible D gene (6 bases). Germline CDR1 reads LGHDT; CDR2 reads YNNKEL (reference sequence). The CDR3 is made up of 17 amino acids. Trimming cost V 5 bases and J 2 bases, with 21 bases left between them. The CDR3 DNA sequence: TGTGCCAGCAGCTACAGGGCGGGCTCGGTACGAAACACTGAAGCTTTCTTT. Its protein is CASSYRAGSVRNTEAFF. The full variable domain, with the rest looked up from reference TRBV3-1 and TRBJ1-1, is DTAVSQTPKYLVTQMGNDKSIKCEQNLGHDTMYWYKQDSKKFLKIMFSYNNKELIINETVPNRFSPKSPDKAHLNLHINSLELGDSAVYFCASSYRAGSVRNTEAFFGQGTRLTVV.

This clonotype was seen only a few times. The CDR3 region is CATSPASYSNQPQHF. The CDR3, as DNA: TGTGCCACCAGCCCAGCCAGTTATAGCAATCAGCCCCAGCATTTT. The genes are TRBV15 and TRBJ1-5; D is ambiguous. Trimming removed 5 bases from V and 0 bases from J, with 11 bases in between. This CDR3 is built from 15 residues. CDR1 LNHNV and CDR2 YYDKDF come from the germline V gene (reference sequence). The entire variable domain, with the rest obtained from reference TRBV15 and TRBJ1-5, is as follows: DAMVIQNPRYQVTQFGKPVTLSCSQTLNHNVMYWYQQKSSQAPKLLFHYYDKDFNNEADTPDNFQSRRPNTSFCFLDIRSPGLGDTAMYLCATSPASYSNQPQHFGDGTRLSIL.

There are a few counts of this clonotype. The rearrangement links TRBV20-1 to TRBJ2-7; TRBD1 aligns across 10 bases. Germline loops: CDR1 DFQATT, CDR2 SNEGSKA (reference sequence). V trimming: 5 bases; J trimming: 4 bases; junction bases outside the gene matches: 5. The CDR3 is 13 residues long. CDR3 sequence: CSAGDRGRYEQYF. Here the CDR3 DNA reads TGCAGTGCTGGGGACAGGGGTAGATACGAGCAGTACTTC.

This clonotype was picked up a small number of times. This chain uses TRBV4-1 with TRBJ1-3; D remains ambiguous. This CDR3 contains 14 residues. V was cut by 1 base and J by 2 bases, with 6 bases left in between. Germline CDR1 and CDR2: MGHRA and YSYEKL. CDR3 sequence: CASSQGYTGNTIYF. The CDR3 DNA is TGCGCCAGCAGCCAAGGGTACACTGGAAACACCATATATTTT.

On this clonotype itself: This CDR3 fails to terminate in the conserved phenylalanine or tryptophan, so it likely reflects a read error. The V call is TRBV12-3 or TRBV12-4, the J call TRBJ2-5; possible D gene TRBD2, 5 bases. The CDR3 loop spans 15 amino acids. V lost 6 bases and J 2 bases, leaving 16 bases between the germline ends. DNA for the CDR3: TGTGCCAGCAGCCCAAGCGGCTGGGGTCAAGAGACCCAGTACTCC. Translation: CASSPSGWGQETQYS.

A few counts support this clonotype. This chain connects TRBV5-1 to TRBJ1-2; the D is unclear. Germline V gives CDR1 SGHRS, CDR2 YFSETQ. The V and J ends lost 2 bases and 0 bases respectively, with 11 bases between them. The length of the CDR3 is 15 residues. The CDR3 reads CASSLSPPPNYGYTF. The CDR3, as DNA: TGCGCCAGCAGCTTATCTCCCCCACCTAACTATGGCTACACCTTC.

V gene TRBV12-3 or TRBV12-4 combines with J gene TRBJ2-2; 8 bases line up with TRBD2. V trimming: 6 bases; J trimming: 6 bases; junction bases outside the gene matches: 3. The length of the CDR3 is 13 residues. Written as DNA, the CDR3 is TGTGCCAGCAGACTGACTAGCGCCGGGGAGCTGTTTTTT. Translating gives CASRLTSAGELFF.

This clonotype has at least ten counts. V gene TRBV6-5 combines with J gene TRBJ2-7; D not resolved. V dropped 0 bases and J dropped 4 bases, with 10 bases sitting between them. The CDR3 is 14 residues long. Germline values: CDR1 MNHEY, CDR2 SVGAGI. CDR3 sequence (DNA): TGTGCCAGCAGTTACTCAGTCCTACCGTACGAGCAGTACTTC. Translating it yields CASSYSVLPYEQYF.

The chain joins TRBV18 to TRBJ2-5; D is undetermined. Trimming took off 2 bases at V and 0 bases at J, with 16 bases between the two ends. The CDR3 loop spans 17 amino acids. Looked up from germline, CDR1 is KGHSH and CDR2 is LQKENI. CDR3: CASSPFSRGAYQETQYF. The CDR3 bases are TGTGCCAGCTCACCATTTTCCCGAGGAGCGTACCAAGAGACCCAGTACTTC.

This rearrangement joins TRBV20-1 to TRBJ1-1; 7 bases align to TRBD1. J was trimmed by 3 bases and V by 4 bases; bases with no gene match: 8. This CDR3 comprises 14 residues. Germline values: CDR1 DFQATT, CDR2 SNEGSKA (reference sequence). CDR3 DNA sequence: TGCAGTGCTACACCACAGGGGTTGGACACTGAAGCTTTCTTT. Translation: CSATPQGLDTEAFF.

This clonotype was seen only a few times. The chain is built from TRBV5-6 and TRBJ2-2; no reliable D call. V lost 6 bases to trimming and J lost 1 base, with 7 bases between them. The germline CDR1 and CDR2 sequences are SGHDT and YYEEEE. The CDR3 consists of 13 residues. CDR3 nucleotides: TGTGCCAGCAACCTACAGAACACCGGGGAGCTGTTTTTT. Its protein is CASNLQNTGELFF.

The sample holds many counts of this clonotype. V usage is TRBV15 and J usage is TRBJ2-2, with D perhaps matching TRBD2 (5 bases). Germline CDR1 and CDR2: LNHNV and YYDKDF (reference sequence). V lost 1 base and J 4 bases, leaving 7 bases between the germline ends. This CDR3 is built from 14 residues. The CDR3 coding sequence is TGTGCCACCAGCAGAGGGGAGAGCACCGGGGAGCTGTTTTTT. Its translation: CATSRGESTGELFF.

This clonotype has a handful of counts. The V gene is TRBV28, the J gene TRBJ2-7; D tentatively fits TRBD1 or TRBD2 (6 bases each). The CDR3 is 12 residues long. The germline gives CDR1 MDHEN, CDR2 SYDVKM. Trimming cost V 11 bases and J 2 bases, with 13 bases left between them. In DNA form, the CDR3 reads TGTGCCTCAAGGGGGGCCGCCTACGAGCAGTACTTC. This sequence encodes CASRGAAYEQYF.

Only a few counts were recorded for this clonotype. The chain combines TRBV4-3 with TRBJ2-4, with D possibly being TRBD2 (5 bases). V gave up 4 bases and J gave up 6 bases, with 16 bases separating them. CDR1 LGHNA and CDR2 YSLEER come from the germline V gene. The CDR3 is 15 residues long. The CDR3 region has the DNA TGCGCCAGCAGCCCCAGTGTAGCGAGAGGAAACATTCAGTACTTC. Encoded protein: CASSPSVARGNIQYF.